Presented here are 16 T cell receptor beta chains from one specimen sequenced in a study of breast tumors, draining lymph nodes, adjacent tissues. TCRdb used MiXCR to reprocess the multiplex PCR reads, holding one entry per CDR3 protein. The table lists nearly 200,000 distinct CDR3 sequences, around a third of them singletons, with roughly 4.3% in the top ten. The lymph nodes were axillary draining lymph nodes from breast cancer patients. Specimen: axillary lymph node tissue. The source is a female donor with breast cancer. Some clones in this sample may be carry-over from other donors' samples.

This clonotype was seen many times. This rearrangement joins TRBV4-3 to TRBJ1-3, with no clear D. Deletions cut 0 bases from V and 0 bases from J, with 6 bases between. CDR3 length equals 15 residues. CDR1 LGHNA and CDR2 YSLEER come from the germline V gene. The CDR3 bases are TGCGCCAGCAGCCAAGACTGGGTCTCTGGAAACACCATATATTTT. Translated: CASSQDWVSGNTIYF.

This clonotype came up once. A single base separates this from a much larger clone, so it may be a read error. The chain employs TRBV3-1 and TRBJ1-5; D gene uncertain. Germline assignment: CDR1 LGHDT and CDR2 YNNKEL (reference sequence). This CDR3 spans 12 amino acids. The CDR3 protein is CASRFSNRPQHF. The CDR3 DNA reads TGTGCCAGCAGATTTAGCAATCGGCCCCAGCATTTT.

This clonotype occurred many times. The chain joins TRBV2 to TRBJ1-2; 8 bases are a match to TRBD1. Germline V gives CDR1 SNHLY, CDR2 FYNNEI. V lost 6 bases, J lost 4 bases, and 7 bases stayed unmatched. The CDR3 spans 14 residues. In DNA form, the CDR3 reads TGTGCCAGCAGACCGGACAGGGACGGCTATGGCTACACCTTC. Translation gives CASRPDRDGYGYTF.

At least ten counts were recorded for this clonotype. The chain is built from TRBV6-1 and TRBJ2-7, with TRBD1 as a possible D gene (7 bases). With 8 bases removed from V and 5 bases from J, the gap between germline ends came to 16 bases. The CDR3 consists of 13 residues. Germline assignment: CDR1 MNHNS and CDR2 SASEGT. CDR3 nucleotides: TGTGCCAGCTTCGCAGGGGGGATGAACGAGCAGTACTTC. Translation: CASFAGGMNEQYF.

This clonotype has just one count. It may be a read error: a sequence one base away is much more abundant. The chain couples TRBV5-6 to TRBJ2-1; TRBD2 aligns across 8 bases. Germline CDR1 is SGHDT and CDR2 is YYEEEE. The length of the CDR3 is 15 residues. The DNA for the CDR3 is TGTGCCAGCAGCCCTTCCGGGAGGGCCAAAAATGGGCAGTTCTTC. Amino acid sequence: CASSPSGRAKNGQFF.

In its sample, this clonotype was seen many times. The CDR3 is CASSQREGETQYF. DNA for the CDR3: TGTGCCAGCAGCCAAAGGGAGGGGGAGACCCAGTACTTC. The gene calls are TRBV3-1 and TRBJ2-5, with TRBD2 matching 7 bases. In germline, CDR1 is LGHDT, CDR2 YNNKEL (reference sequence). CDR3 length: 13 amino acids. The junction had 2 bases not matched to a gene; V was cut back by 2 bases and J by 5 bases.

This clonotype came up a few times. The V and J genes are TRBV6-5 and TRBJ1-2, with D perhaps TRBD1 (5 bases). V lost 0 bases, J lost 4 bases, and 12 bases lay in between. Germline V lookup: CDR1 MNHEY, CDR2 SVGAGI. CDR3 size: 15 residues. The chain's CDR3 is CASSYSGGGSYGYTF. CDR3 nucleotide sequence: TGTGCCAGCAGTTACTCTGGGGGGGGATCCTATGGCTACACCTTC.

Remarks on this clonotype: A single base separates this from a much larger clone, so it may be a read error. The chain couples TRBV2 to TRBJ1-1; no reliable D call. The CDR3 contains 14 residues. Germline V CDR1 and CDR2: SNHLY, FYNNEI. The chain's CDR3 is CASRTGPYSTEASF. DNA for the CDR3: TGTGCCAGCAGAACCGGGCCTTACAGCACTGAAGCTTCCTTT.

This sequence joins TRBV25-1 and TRBJ1-2; 12 bases align to TRBD1. Trimming cost V 6 bases and J 7 bases; bases outside gene matches: 6. The V gene's germline CDR1 is MGHDK and CDR2 SYGVNS. The length of the CDR3 is 14 residues. The CDR3 nucleotides read TGTGCCAGCAGCGCGGGACAGGGGGCGCTTGGCTACACCTTC. This translates into CASSAGQGALGYTF.

In the case of this clonotype: With a much larger clone just one base away, this may be a read error. The chain combines TRBV18 with TRBJ2-7, with TRBD2 matching 11 bases. Germline assignment: CDR1 KGHSH and CDR2 LQKENI. Unmatched junction bases numbered 3, after V lost 3 bases and J lost 5 bases. This CDR3 is built from 14 residues. CDR3 coding DNA: TGTGCCAGCTCACCGACTAGCGGGGTCCACGAGCAGTACTTC. Protein sequence: CASSPTSGVHEQYF.

This rearrangement joins TRBV20-1 to TRBJ2-7, with 7 bases lining up with TRBD2. V was clipped by 5 bases and J by 6 bases; unmatched bases: 10. CDR1 is DFQATT, CDR2 SNEGSKA, per germline (reference sequence). The CDR3 sequence is 13 residues long. CDR3 DNA: TGCAGTGCTCCCTCGGGGTCGGGGGGCGAGCAGTACTTC. This sequence encodes CSAPSGSGGEQYF.

The chain is built from TRBV5-1 and TRBJ1-3; TRBD1 agrees at 9 bases. Trimming took 0 bases from V and 0 from J; bases not matched to a gene: 1. From germline, CDR1 is SGHRS and CDR2 YFSETQ. The CDR3 length is 16 residues. CDR3 bases: TGCGCCAGCAGCTTGGGACAGGGGGGCTCTGGAAACACCATATATTTT. Residues: CASSLGQGGSGNTIYF.

This clonotype was detected ten times or more. The chain has TRBV20-1 and TRBJ2-7, with 12 bases fitting TRBD1. The germline V gene encodes CDR1 DFQATT and CDR2 SNEGSKA (reference sequence). The junction had 4 bases not matched to a gene; V was cut back by 6 bases and J by 4 bases. The CDR3 is 13 amino acids. The CDR3 DNA reads TGCAGTGCCCCGGGACAGGGGGCTTACGAGCAGTACTTC. Protein sequence: CSAPGQGAYEQYF.

The chain recombines TRBV5-1 with TRBJ2-6; D gene unclear. The CDR3 is 17 residues long. V lost 2 bases and J lost 4, with 16 bases in between. Germline assignment: CDR1 SGHRS and CDR2 YFSETQ. CDR3: CASSFSLANTGANVLTF. The CDR3 region has the DNA TGCGCCAGCAGCTTTAGTCTTGCGAACACCGGGGCCAACGTCCTGACTTTC.

V and J are TRBV10-3 and TRBJ2-6; TRBD1 aligns across 7 bases. CDR3 size: 17 residues. Germline CDR1 ENHRY, CDR2 SYGVKD. Losses at the gene ends were 2 bases for V and 0 bases for J; bases not matched to a gene: 4. The CDR3 sequence: CAISEDRDNSGANVLTF. The CDR3 DNA is TGTGCCATCAGTGAGGACAGGGATAACTCTGGGGCCAACGTCCTGACTTTC.

Ten or more counts support this clonotype. This chain connects TRBV19 to TRBJ2-1; tentatively, D is TRBD1 or TRBD2 (5 bases each). The CDR3 consists of 15 residues. Germline loops: CDR1 LNHDA, CDR2 SQIVND (reference sequence). V was clipped by 6 bases and J by 0 bases, with 12 bases between them. Here the CDR3 reads CASRLEGSSYNEQFF. The CDR3 DNA follows: TGTGCCAGTAGACTAGAGGGGAGCTCCTACAATGAGCAGTTCTTC.